This TCR beta chain was recovered during a study of response to subunit inactivated influenza vaccine. Study-wide results and limits: After each seasonal influenza vaccination, few new T cells are recruited, the authors suggested.

A remark on this clonotype: Its matching antigen is unknown.

Each CDR3 protein is one row after TCRdb ran MiXCR on the RT-PCR reads. Here the sample spans 590,000 or so distinct CDR3 sequences, roughly 15% being singletons. The V and J ends lost 4 bases and 1 base respectively, with 7 bases between them. The CDR3 has 12 amino acids. The germline gives CDR1 DFQATT, CDR2 SNEGSKA (reference sequence). The TCR was taken from a man aged 45-65 years who received an inactivated influenza vaccine. The V gene is TRBV20-1, the J gene TRBJ1-1, with D uncertain. The source material was PBMCs from blood, sampled roughly 2 weeks before vaccination. The CDR3 region has the DNA TGCAGTGCTACAAACCCGAACACTGAAGCTTTCTTT. As protein: CSATNPNTEAFF.